Each of the 21 T cell receptor beta chains below was sequenced from the same sample in a study of T cell repertoires in cytomegalovirus infection. TCRdb reanalysed the reads using MiXCR and keeps one entry per CDR3 protein. The sample has 150,000 to 200,000 distinct CDR3 sequences, less than 25% seen once. No antigen has been identified for these receptors. Material: CD8+ T cells from cultured PBMCs, obtained from culture after CMV antigen stimulation. The origin of the receptors is a human donor in good health (CMV status not recorded). Some clones in this sample may be carry-over from other donors' samples.

At least ten counts were recorded for this clonotype. The chain couples TRBV4-1 to TRBJ2-7; D remains ambiguous. Trimming left V 0 bases short and J 3 bases short, with 18 bases between. This CDR3 has 17 residues. Germline-derived CDR1 and CDR2 are MGHRA and YSYEKL. CDR3 sequence (DNA): TGCGCCAGCAGCCAAGATCTCGTCGTGGCCGGTATCTACGAGCAGTACTTC. Its protein product is CASSQDLVVAGIYEQYF.

The rearrangement uses TRBV7-2 and TRBJ1-1; 7 positions match TRBD1. Germline CDR1 and CDR2: SGHTA and FQGNSA. J lost 10 bases, V lost 5 bases, and 13 bases had no gene match. The length of the CDR3 is 14 residues. CDR3 region: CASSRLPGTAAAFF. CDR3 nucleotide sequence: TGTGCCAGCAGCCGATTACCCGGGACAGCCGCAGCTTTCTTT.

The chain recombines TRBV2 with TRBJ1-1; TRBD1 matches at 8 bases. Trimming removed 6 bases from V and 3 bases from J; junction bases left unmatched: 12. Germline lookup yields CDR1 SNHLY and CDR2 FYNNEI. This CDR3 is built from 16 residues. CDR3 DNA: TGTGCCAGCAGGGTTAACAGGACAGGGATGGACACTGAAGCTTTCTTT. This codes for CASRVNRTGMDTEAFF.

The table lists this clonotype with a few counts. The chain links TRBV6-5 to TRBJ1-1; TRBD1 might be the D (5 bases). With 3 bases removed from V and 8 bases from J, the gap between germline ends came to 10 bases. The germline CDR1 and CDR2 sequences are MNHEY and SVGAGI. This CDR3 has 12 amino acids. In DNA form, the CDR3 reads TGTGCCAGCAGTTATGTGGGGCAGGAAGCTTTCTTT. This gives the protein CASSYVGQEAFF.

This rearrangement joins TRBV7-2 to TRBJ2-5; D unresolved. Germline CDR1 SGHTA, CDR2 FQGNSA. The V end was cut by 1 base, the J end by 3 bases, with 9 bases between. The CDR3 is 14 amino acids. CDR3 sequence (DNA): TGTGCCAGCAGCTTAGGAAGGCCAAAAGAGACCCAGTACTTC. Amino acid sequence: CASSLGRPKETQYF.

The chain has TRBV12-3 or TRBV12-4 and TRBJ2-2; D is perhaps TRBD2 (6 bases). This CDR3 region has 14 residues. Trimming shortened V by 8 bases and J by 2 bases, and 12 bases separated the two germline ends. CDR3 loop: CASWDWVNTGELFF. CDR3 DNA sequence: TGTGCCAGCTGGGACTGGGTAAACACCGGGGAGCTGTTTTTT.

V and J are TRBV7-9 and TRBJ1-5; the match to TRBD1 covers 9 bases. The CDR3 sequence is 18 residues long. Losses at the gene ends were 5 bases for V and 4 bases for J; bases not matched to a gene: 15. In germline, CDR1 is SEHNR, CDR2 FQNEAQ (reference sequence). CDR3 in DNA: TGTGCCAGCAGCCCGGACCTCTCCGGGACAGGGATTAATCAGCCCCAGCATTTT. Residues: CASSPDLSGTGINQPQHF.

This clonotype came up a few times. The chain is built from TRBV4-1 and TRBJ1-6, with D perhaps matching TRBD1 (5 bases). V lost 0 bases and J 2 bases, leaving 11 bases between the germline ends. The germline CDR1 and CDR2 sequences are MGHRA and YSYEKL. The CDR3 sequence is 17 residues long. CDR3 region: CASSQESGPTYNSPLHF. Here the CDR3 DNA reads TGCGCCAGCAGCCAAGAGTCAGGGCCGACCTATAATTCACCCCTCCACTTT.

The CDR3 sequence: CASSDGARTEAFF. For the CDR3, the DNA is TGTGCCAGCAGTGACGGGGCGCGCACTGAAGCTTTCTTT. V and J are TRBV25-1 and TRBJ1-1; D may be TRBD1 (5 bases). There are 13 residues in the CDR3. V was cut by 3 bases and J by 4 bases, with 9 bases left in between. Germline V CDR1 and CDR2: MGHDK, SYGVNS.

This rearrangement joins TRBV12-3 or TRBV12-4 to TRBJ2-4; 8 positions agree with TRBD2. J gave up 1 base and V 7 bases, and 12 bases lay outside the gene matches. The CDR3 contains 17 residues. CDR3 in amino acids: CASTFHGGGLAKNIQYF. The CDR3 nucleotides read TGTGCCAGCACCTTCCACGGGGGGGGGCTTGCCAAAAACATTCAGTACTTC.

This chain links TRBV7-2 with TRBJ1-1, with 7 bases lining up with TRBD1. V lost 3 bases and J lost 5; bases outside the gene matches: 12. This CDR3 is 16 amino acids long. Germline V gene sequence: CDR1 SGHTA, CDR2 FQGNSA. The CDR3, as DNA: TGTGCCAGCAGCTTTGGGGTTGTGGAGGGGGCTACTGAAGCTTTCTTT. Amino acids: CASSFGVVEGATEAFF. The whole variable domain, remainder taken from reference TRBV7-2 and TRBJ1-1, is GAGVSQSPSNKVTEKGKDVELRCDPISGHTALYWYRQSLGQGLEFLIYFQGNSAPDKSGLPSDRFSAERTGGSVSTLTIQRTQQEDSAVYLCASSFGVVEGATEAFFGQGTRLTVV.

This clonotype was recorded a few times. The genes are TRBV7-9 and TRBJ1-4; maybe TRBD1 (6 bases). Germline CDR1 SEHNR, CDR2 FQNEAQ (reference sequence). With 5 bases removed from V and 0 bases from J, the gap between germline ends came to 16 bases. This CDR3 spans 17 amino acids. For the CDR3, the DNA is TGTGCCAGCAGCCAACCTTGGACAGACGCAACTAATGAAAAACTGTTTTTT. Its translation is CASSQPWTDATNEKLFF.

The chain employs TRBV7-9 and TRBJ1-1; 7 bases match TRBD1. This CDR3 has 15 residues. The V gene's germline CDR1 is SEHNR and CDR2 FQNEAQ (reference sequence). Germline trimming cut 7 bases from V and 1 base from J; bases unmatched to any gene: 9. CDR3 loop: CASTLQGGENTEAFF. The CDR3 DNA follows: TGTGCCAGCACCCTCCAGGGGGGGGAGAACACTGAAGCTTTCTTT.

This clonotype was seen a handful of times. This sequence joins TRBV12-3 or TRBV12-4 and TRBJ1-5; a weak D match, TRBD1 (6 bases). The CDR3 covers 15 residues. V lost 5 bases to trimming and J lost 4 bases, with 15 bases between them. The CDR3 region has the DNA TGTGCCAGCAGTCTTTTGGGAGGGGGGAATCAGCCCCAGCATTTT. Its translation is CASSLLGGGNQPQHF.

The rearrangement joins TRBV4-1 to TRBJ1-5, with 7 bases aligning to TRBD1. Trimming at V came to 2 bases and at J to 1 base, leaving 5 bases not matched to a gene. CDR1 and CDR2 (germline): MGHRA, YSYEKL. CDR3 size: 16 residues. The CDR3 nucleotides read TGCGCCAGCAGCCAAAACCAGGGGGGAAGCAATCAGCCCCAGCATTTT. This sequence encodes CASSQNQGGSNQPQHF.

J is TRBJ2-1 and V is TRBV9; weak D call: TRBD2 (8 bases). In germline, CDR1 is SGDLS, CDR2 YYNGEE. Deletions cut 4 bases from V and 3 bases from J, with 20 bases between. CDR3 length equals 17 residues. CDR3 sequence reads: CASSSRGGQPLYNEQFF. In nucleotides, the CDR3 is TGTGCCAGCAGCTCACGGGGGGGACAGCCCCTCTACAATGAGCAGTTCTTC.

Only a few counts were recorded for this clonotype. The gene calls are TRBV3-1 and TRBJ1-2; 8 bases are shared with TRBD1. The length of the CDR3 is 17 residues. Per the germline V gene, CDR1 is LGHDT and CDR2 is YNNKEL (reference sequence). The J segment lost 2 bases and the V segment lost 4 bases, leaving 12 bases of the junction unmatched. CDR3 sequence: CASSPTEGQALNYGYTF. The DNA for the CDR3 is TGTGCCAGCAGCCCGACCGAGGGACAGGCCCTCAACTATGGCTACACCTTC. Complete variable domain (other parts from reference TRBV3-1 and TRBJ1-2): DTAVSQTPKYLVTQMGNDKSIKCEQNLGHDTMYWYKQDSKKFLKIMFSYNNKELIINETVPNRFSPKSPDKAHLNLHINSLELGDSAVYFCASSPTEGQALNYGYTFGSGTRLTVV.

This clonotype turned up a few times. The V and J genes are TRBV7-9 and TRBJ2-7; D unclear. V was pared by 6 bases and J by 5 bases, with 11 bases between. The V gene's germline CDR1 is SEHNR and CDR2 FQNEAQ (reference sequence). CDR3 length equals 12 residues. The CDR3 coding sequence is TGTGCCAGCAGGGCAGGCGAAAACGAGCAGTACTTC. Encoded protein: CASRAGENEQYF. The whole variable domain, filled in from reference TRBV7-9 and TRBJ2-7, reads DTGVSQNPRHKITKRGQNVTFRCDPISEHNRLYWYRQTLGQGPEFLTYFQNEAQLEKSRLLSDRFSAERPKGSFSTLEIQRTEQGDSAMYLCASRAGENEQYFGPGTRLTVT.

The table lists this clonotype with a few counts. V and J are TRBV20-1 and TRBJ2-5, with 7 bases fitting TRBD2. Germline V gene lookup returns CDR1 DFQATT and CDR2 SNEGSKA (reference sequence). The ends lost 3 bases at V and 1 base at J; junction bases unmatched: 5. The CDR3 length is 14 residues. The chain's CDR3 is CSARTSPTQETQYF. The CDR3 bases are TGCAGTGCTAGGACTAGCCCGACCCAAGAGACCCAGTACTTC.

This clonotype was observed a few times. The chain is built from TRBV11-1 and TRBJ2-7; D unclear. The V gene's germline CDR1 is SGHAT and CDR2 FQDESV (reference sequence). The ends were cut back, 5 bases at V and 5 bases at J, with 19 bases in the middle. The CDR3 sequence is 15 residues long. The CDR3 is CASSASQSEANEQYF. DNA of the CDR3: TGTGCCAGCAGCGCCTCTCAGAGCGAAGCGAACGAGCAGTACTTC.

Many counts were recorded for this clonotype. The chain employs TRBV10-3 and TRBJ2-6; D not resolved. The germline gives CDR1 ENHRY, CDR2 SYGVKD. There are 17 residues in the CDR3. Trimming left V 3 bases short and J 0 bases short, with 12 bases between. The DNA for the CDR3 is TGTGCCATCAGTGATGAGAATGCACCCTCTGGGGCCAACGTCCTGACTTTC. Amino acid sequence: CAISDENAPSGANVLTF.